This TCR beta chain was profiled in a study of beta chain features in type 1 diabetes. Study information: The number of sorted cells examined across all samples was approximately 100 million.

Expressed TCRB transcripts were sequenced, since all the RNA that had been isolated was reverse transcribed. TCRdb's table, derived via immunoSEQ multiplex PCR, lists solely in-frame clones and lacks some. The sample records 350,000 or so clones, roughly 21% being singletons. Looked up from germline, CDR1 is SGDLS and CDR2 is YYNGEE. V shed 0 bases, J shed 3 bases, and the junction held 8 bases outside the gene matches. The CDR3 covers 17 residues. The TCR originated in a woman under 30 in good health. The V call is TRBV9, the J call TRBJ2-3, with TRBD2 matching over 9 bases. The sequencing input was naive CD4+ T cells from blood. The CDR3 nucleotides read TGTGCCAGCAGCGTAGTGAGCGGGGGGCCAACTACAGATACGCAGTATTTT. It codes for CASSVVSGGPTTDTQYF.